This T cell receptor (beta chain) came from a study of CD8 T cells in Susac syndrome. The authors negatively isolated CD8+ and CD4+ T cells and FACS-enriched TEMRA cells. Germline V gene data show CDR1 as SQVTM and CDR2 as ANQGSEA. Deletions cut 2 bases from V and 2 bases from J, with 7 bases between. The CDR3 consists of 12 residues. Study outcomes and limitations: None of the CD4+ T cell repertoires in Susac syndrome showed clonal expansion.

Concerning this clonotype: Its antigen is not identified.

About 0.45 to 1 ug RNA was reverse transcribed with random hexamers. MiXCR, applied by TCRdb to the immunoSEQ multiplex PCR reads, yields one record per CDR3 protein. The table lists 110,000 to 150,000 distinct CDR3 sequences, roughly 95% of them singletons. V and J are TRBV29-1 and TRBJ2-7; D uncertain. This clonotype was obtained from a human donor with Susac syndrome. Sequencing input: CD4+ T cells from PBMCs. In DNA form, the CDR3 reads TGCAGCGTTGAACAGCCACCCTACGAGCAGTACTTC. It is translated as CSVEQPPYEQYF.